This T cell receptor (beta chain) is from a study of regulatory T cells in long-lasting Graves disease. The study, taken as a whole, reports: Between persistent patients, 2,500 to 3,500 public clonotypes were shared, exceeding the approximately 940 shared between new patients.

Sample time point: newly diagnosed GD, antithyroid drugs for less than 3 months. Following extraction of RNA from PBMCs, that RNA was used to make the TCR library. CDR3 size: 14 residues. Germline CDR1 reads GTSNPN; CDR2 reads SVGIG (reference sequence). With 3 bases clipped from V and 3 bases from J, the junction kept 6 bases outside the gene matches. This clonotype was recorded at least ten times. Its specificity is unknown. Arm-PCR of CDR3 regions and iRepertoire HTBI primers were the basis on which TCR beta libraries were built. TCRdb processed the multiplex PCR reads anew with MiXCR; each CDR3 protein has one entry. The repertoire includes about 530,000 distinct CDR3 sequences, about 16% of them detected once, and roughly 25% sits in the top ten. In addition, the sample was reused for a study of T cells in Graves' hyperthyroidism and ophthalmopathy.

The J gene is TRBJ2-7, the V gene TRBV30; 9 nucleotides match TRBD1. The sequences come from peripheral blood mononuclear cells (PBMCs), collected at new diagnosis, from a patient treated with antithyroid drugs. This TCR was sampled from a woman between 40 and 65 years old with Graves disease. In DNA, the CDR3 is TGTGCCTGGAGGGAGGGACAGGGCTTCTACGAGCAGTACTTC. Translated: CAWREGQGFYEQYF.